This passage covers 4 T cell receptor beta chains from one sample sequenced in a study of regulatory T cells in long-lasting Graves disease. TCR beta libraries were built with iRepertoire HTBI primers and Arm-PCR of CDR3 regions. TCRdb recomputed calls from the multiplex PCR reads with MiXCR, one row per CDR3 protein. The table has roughly 500,000 distinct CDR3 sequences, about 13% seen once. Noted time point: newly diagnosed GD, antithyroid drugs for less than 3 months. With RNA extracted from PBMCs as input, the TCR library was made. This sample was shared with a second study, whose subject was T cells in Graves' hyperthyroidism and ophthalmopathy.

The sequenced sample was peripheral blood mononuclear cells (PBMCs), obtained at new diagnosis, from a patient treated with antithyroid drugs. The receptors were sampled from a young man with Graves disease.

This clonotype was found many times. The chain uses TRBV6-1 and TRBJ2-1; no clear D. CDR1 MNHNS and CDR2 SASEGT come from the germline V gene. Trimming left V 4 bases short and J 1 base short, with 2 bases between. The CDR3 extends over 12 amino acids. The CDR3 nucleotides read TGTGCCAGCAGTGCGTCCTACAATGAGCAGTTCTTC. Translated: CASSASYNEQFF.

In this sample, this clonotype turned up many times. The V and J genes are TRBV28 and TRBJ2-3; D gene uncertain. V lost 4 bases and J 4 bases, leaving 24 bases between the germline ends. Germline V gene lookup returns CDR1 MDHEN and CDR2 SYDVKM. This CDR3 comprises 18 residues. CDR3 DNA: TGTGCCAGCAGTTCAACATACCACTCGCCCAACTTACCAGATACGCAGTATTTT. Translated: CASSSTYHSPNLPDTQYF.

This clonotype was observed at least ten times. The V call is TRBV20-1, the J call TRBJ2-2; D perhaps matches TRBD2 (6 bases). The germline V gene encodes CDR1 DFQATT and CDR2 SNEGSKA (reference sequence). The CDR3 totals 14 residues. Trimming left V 6 bases short and J 4 bases short, with 15 bases between. The CDR3 sequence: CSARRAEGTGELFF. The CDR3 coding sequence is TGCAGTGCCCGACGCGCGGAGGGCACCGGGGAGCTGTTTTTT.

Only a few counts were recorded for this clonotype. One end of the junction varies from germline; a read error may be responsible. The chain has TRBV7-8 and TRBJ2-3, with 9 bases that match TRBD1. The CDR3 runs 15 residues. CDR1 and CDR2 (germline): SGHVS, FQNEAQ. CDR3 nucleotides: TGTGCCAGCAGCCCTGGACAGGGGAGCACAGATACGCGGTATTTT. Translation gives CASSPGQGSTDTRYF.